Listed below are T cell receptor beta chains from one sample, sequenced in a study of blood T cell repertoires in COVID-19. Generated by immunoSEQ multiplex PCR, the TCRdb table keeps only in-frame clones and is missing some. The table includes about 200,000 clones, approximately 85% detected once. Sequenced input: peripheral blood. The receptors were sampled from a woman older than 75 with acute or convalescent COVID-19. CDR3s include the opening cysteine and the closing phenylalanine or tryptophan. Fields, in order: V gene, clone size, J gene, CDR3 protein. Clone size appears in some rows only: once, few, many, or a class for an expanded clone.

V: TRBV5-6; size: large; J: TRBJ2-1; CDR3: CASSPVLAGGSYNEQFF
V: TRBV7-2; size: .; J: TRBJ2-6; CDR3: CASIQGASDGANVLTF
V: TRBV5-1; size: .; J: TRBJ1-4; CDR3: CASRTATNEKLFF
V: TRBV5-6; size: .; J: TRBJ1-2; CDR3: CASSLVPGPNYGYTF
V: TRBV28; size: .; J: TRBJ1-1; CDR3: CASSLRTGQMGTEAFF
V: TRBV28; size: .; J: TRBJ2-1; CDR3: CASSLGTRKFNEQFF
V: TRBV7-9; size: .; J: TRBJ2-1; CDR3: CASSRSLDRVPAGEQFF
V: TRBV7-2; size: .; J: TRBJ1-5; CDR3: CASSAKGQGNQPQHF
V: TRBV19; size: .; J: TRBJ2-1; CDR3: CASSIPRLVLGDEQFF
V: TRBV4-3; size: .; J: TRBJ2-1; CDR3: CASSQSGRPFNEQFF
V: TRBV29-1; size: .; J: TRBJ2-1; CDR3: CSVATGNNNEQFF
V: TRBV7-3; size: .; J: TRBJ2-7; CDR3: CASSLSNLYEQYF
V: TRBV7-3; size: .; J: TRBJ1-4; CDR3: CASSPGQGAFEKLFF
V: TRBV27; size: few; J: TRBJ1-1; CDR3: CASSSLGARDTEAFF
V: TRBV5-1; size: .; J: TRBJ1-2; CDR3: CASSPRDSDNYGYTF